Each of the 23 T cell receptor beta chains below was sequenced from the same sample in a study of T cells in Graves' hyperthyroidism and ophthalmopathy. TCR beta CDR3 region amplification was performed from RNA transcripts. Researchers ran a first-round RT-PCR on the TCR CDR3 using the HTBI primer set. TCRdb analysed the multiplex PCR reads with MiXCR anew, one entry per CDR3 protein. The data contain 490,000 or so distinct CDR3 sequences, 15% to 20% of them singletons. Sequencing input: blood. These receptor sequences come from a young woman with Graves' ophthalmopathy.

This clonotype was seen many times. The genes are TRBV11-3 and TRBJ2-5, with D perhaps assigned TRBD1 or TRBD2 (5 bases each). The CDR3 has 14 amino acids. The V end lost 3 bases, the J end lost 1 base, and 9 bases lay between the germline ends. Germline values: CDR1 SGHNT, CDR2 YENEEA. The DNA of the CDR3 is TGTGCCAGCAGCTTCCGGGACGGCCAAGAGACCCAGTACTTC. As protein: CASSFRDGQETQYF.

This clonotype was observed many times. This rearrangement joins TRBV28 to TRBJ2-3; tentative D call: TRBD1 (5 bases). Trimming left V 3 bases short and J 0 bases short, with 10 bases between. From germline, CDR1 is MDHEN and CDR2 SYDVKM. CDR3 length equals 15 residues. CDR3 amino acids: CASSFYRSSTDTQYF. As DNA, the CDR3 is TGTGCCAGCAGTTTCTACAGGAGTAGCACAGATACGCAGTATTTT.

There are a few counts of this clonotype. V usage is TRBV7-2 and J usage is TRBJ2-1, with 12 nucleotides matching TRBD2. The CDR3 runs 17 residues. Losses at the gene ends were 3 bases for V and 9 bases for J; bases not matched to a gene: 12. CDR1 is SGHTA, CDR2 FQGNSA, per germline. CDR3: CASSFRASGRAWGEQFF. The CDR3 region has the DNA TGTGCCAGCAGCTTCCGGGCTAGCGGGAGGGCCTGGGGTGAGCAGTTCTTC.

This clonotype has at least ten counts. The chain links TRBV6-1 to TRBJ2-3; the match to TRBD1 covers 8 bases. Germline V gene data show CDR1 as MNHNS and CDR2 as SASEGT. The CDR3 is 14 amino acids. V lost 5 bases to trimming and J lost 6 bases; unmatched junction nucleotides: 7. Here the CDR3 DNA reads TGTGCCAGCAGTTTGACAGGGGAACGGGATACGCAGTATTTT. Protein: CASSLTGERDTQYF.

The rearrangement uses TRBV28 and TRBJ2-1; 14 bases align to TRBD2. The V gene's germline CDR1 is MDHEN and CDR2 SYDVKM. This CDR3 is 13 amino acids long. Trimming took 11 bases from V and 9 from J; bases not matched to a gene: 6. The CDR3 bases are TGTGCCTCGGGACTAGCGGGAGTTAGTGAGCAGTTCTTC. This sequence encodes CASGLAGVSEQFF.

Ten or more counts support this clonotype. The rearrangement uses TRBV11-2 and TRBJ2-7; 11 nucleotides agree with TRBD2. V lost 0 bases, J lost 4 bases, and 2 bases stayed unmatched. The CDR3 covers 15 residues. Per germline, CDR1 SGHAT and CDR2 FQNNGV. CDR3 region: CASSLEGLAVYEQYF. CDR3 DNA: TGTGCCAGCAGCTTAGAGGGACTAGCGGTGTACGAGCAGTACTTC.

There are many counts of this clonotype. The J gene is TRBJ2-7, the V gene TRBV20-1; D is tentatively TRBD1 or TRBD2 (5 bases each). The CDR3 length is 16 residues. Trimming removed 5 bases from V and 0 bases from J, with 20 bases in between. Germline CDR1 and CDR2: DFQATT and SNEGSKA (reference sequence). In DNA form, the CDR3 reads TGCAGTGCTCGGGTCGTCCTACAGAGGGGCTCCTACGAGCAGTACTTC. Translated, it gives CSARVVLQRGSYEQYF.

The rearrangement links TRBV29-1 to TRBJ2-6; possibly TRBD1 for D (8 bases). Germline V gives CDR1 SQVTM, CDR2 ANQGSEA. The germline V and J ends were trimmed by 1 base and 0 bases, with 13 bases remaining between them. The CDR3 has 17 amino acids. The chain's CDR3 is CSVEGQGRDSGANVLTF. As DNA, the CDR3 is TGCAGCGTTGAAGGACAGGGGAGGGACTCTGGGGCCAACGTCCTGACTTTC. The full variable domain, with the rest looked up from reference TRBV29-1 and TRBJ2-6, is SAVISQKPSRDICQRGTSLTIQCQVDSQVTMMFWYRQQPGQSLTLIATANQGSEATYESGFVIDKFPISRPNLTFSTLTVSNMSPEDSSIYLCSVEGQGRDSGANVLTFGAGSRLTVL.

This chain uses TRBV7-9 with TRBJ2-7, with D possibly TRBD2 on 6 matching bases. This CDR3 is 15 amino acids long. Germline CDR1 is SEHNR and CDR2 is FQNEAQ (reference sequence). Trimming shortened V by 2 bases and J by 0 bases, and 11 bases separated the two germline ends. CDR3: CASSLTGVVSYEQYF. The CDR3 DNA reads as TGTGCCAGCAGCTTAACGGGAGTTGTCTCCTACGAGCAGTACTTC.

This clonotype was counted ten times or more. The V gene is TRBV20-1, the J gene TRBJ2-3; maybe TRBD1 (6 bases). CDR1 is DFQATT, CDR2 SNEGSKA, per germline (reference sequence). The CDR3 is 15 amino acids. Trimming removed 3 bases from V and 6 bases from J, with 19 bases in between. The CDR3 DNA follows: TGCAGTGCTAGGCAGGGGAGCGGCCCCCCCGATACGCAGTATTTT. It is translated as CSARQGSGPPDTQYF.

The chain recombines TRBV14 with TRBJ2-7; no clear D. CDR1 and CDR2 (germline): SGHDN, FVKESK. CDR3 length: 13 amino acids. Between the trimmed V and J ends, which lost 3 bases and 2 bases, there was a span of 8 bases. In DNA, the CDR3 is TGTGCCAGCAGCCAGAACCCCCCCTACGAGCAGTACTTC. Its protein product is CASSQNPPYEQYF.

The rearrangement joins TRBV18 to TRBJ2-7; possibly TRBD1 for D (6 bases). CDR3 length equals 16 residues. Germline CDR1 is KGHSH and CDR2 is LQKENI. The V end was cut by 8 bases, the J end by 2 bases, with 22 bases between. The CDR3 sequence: CASTSTLAQGTYEQYF. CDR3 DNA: TGTGCCAGCACATCCACGTTAGCACAGGGAACCTACGAGCAGTACTTC.

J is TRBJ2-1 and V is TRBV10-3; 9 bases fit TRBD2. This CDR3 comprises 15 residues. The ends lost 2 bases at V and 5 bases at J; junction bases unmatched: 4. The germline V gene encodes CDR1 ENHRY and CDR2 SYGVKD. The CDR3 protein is CAISEISGSNNEQFF. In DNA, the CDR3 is TGTGCCATCAGTGAGATTAGCGGGAGTAACAATGAGCAGTTCTTC.

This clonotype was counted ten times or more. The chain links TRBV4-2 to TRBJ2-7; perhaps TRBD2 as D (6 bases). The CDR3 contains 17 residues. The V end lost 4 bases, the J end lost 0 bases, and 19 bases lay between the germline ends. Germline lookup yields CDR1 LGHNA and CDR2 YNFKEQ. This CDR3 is CASSRPPHSGSSYEQYF. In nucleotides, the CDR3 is TGTGCCAGCAGCCGACCCCCCCATAGCGGAAGCTCCTACGAGCAGTACTTC.

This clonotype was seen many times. CDR3 sequence: CASRRRQHNYGYTF. DNA for the CDR3: TGTGCCAGCAGACGAAGACAGCATAACTATGGCTACACCTTC. The V and J genes are TRBV2 and TRBJ1-2; D perhaps matches TRBD1 (5 bases). This CDR3 comprises 14 residues. V was trimmed by 6 bases and J by 1 base, leaving 12 bases between them. CDR1 SNHLY and CDR2 FYNNEI come from the germline V gene.

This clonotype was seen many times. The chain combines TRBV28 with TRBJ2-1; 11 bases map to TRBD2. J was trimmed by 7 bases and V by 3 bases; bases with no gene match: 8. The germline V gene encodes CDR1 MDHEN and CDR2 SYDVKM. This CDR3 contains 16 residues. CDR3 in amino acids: CASSFVASGRNNEQFF. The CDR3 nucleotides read TGTGCCAGCAGTTTTGTAGCTAGCGGGAGGAATAATGAGCAGTTCTTC.

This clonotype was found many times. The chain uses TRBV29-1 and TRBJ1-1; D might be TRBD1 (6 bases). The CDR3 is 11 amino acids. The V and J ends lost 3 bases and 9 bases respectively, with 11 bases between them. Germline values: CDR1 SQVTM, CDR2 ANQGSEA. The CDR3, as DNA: TGCAGCGTTGAGTCCGGGACAAAAGCTTTCTTT. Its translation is CSVESGTKAFF.

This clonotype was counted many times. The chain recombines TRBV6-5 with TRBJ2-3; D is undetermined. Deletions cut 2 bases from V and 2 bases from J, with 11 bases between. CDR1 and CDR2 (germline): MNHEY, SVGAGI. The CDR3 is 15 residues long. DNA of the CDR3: TGTGCCAGCAGTTACAGTGGCAGACCCACAGATACGCAGTATTTT. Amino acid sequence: CASSYSGRPTDTQYF.

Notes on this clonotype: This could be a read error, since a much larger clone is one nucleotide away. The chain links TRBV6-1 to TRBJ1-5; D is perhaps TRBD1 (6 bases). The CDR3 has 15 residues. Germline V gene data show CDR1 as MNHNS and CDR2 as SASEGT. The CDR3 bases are TGTGCCAGCAGTGCACAGGGTTATAGCAATCACCCCCAGCATTTT. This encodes CASSAQGYSNHPQHF.

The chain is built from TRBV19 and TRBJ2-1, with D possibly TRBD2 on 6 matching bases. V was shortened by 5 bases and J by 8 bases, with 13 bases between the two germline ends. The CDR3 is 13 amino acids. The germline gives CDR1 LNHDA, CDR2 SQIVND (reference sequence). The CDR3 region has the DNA TGTGCCAGTAGTCCTCGGGAGTTGGATGAGCAGTTCTTC. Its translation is CASSPRELDEQFF.

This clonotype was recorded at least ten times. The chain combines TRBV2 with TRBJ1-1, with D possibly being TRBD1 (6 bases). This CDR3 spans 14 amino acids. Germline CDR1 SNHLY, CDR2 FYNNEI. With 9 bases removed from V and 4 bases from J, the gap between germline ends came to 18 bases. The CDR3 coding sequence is TGTGCCAGTCAGACAGTGGAGGGGGGCACTGAAGCTTTCTTT. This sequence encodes CASQTVEGGTEAFF.

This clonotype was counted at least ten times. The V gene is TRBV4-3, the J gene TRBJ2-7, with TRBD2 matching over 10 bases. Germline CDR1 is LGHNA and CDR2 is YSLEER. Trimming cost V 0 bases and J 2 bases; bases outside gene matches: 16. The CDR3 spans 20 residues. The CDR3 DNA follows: TGCGCCAGCAGCCAAGATGTTGTAAATAGCGGGAGGTTTGGGACCTACGAGCAGTACTTC. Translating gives CASSQDVVNSGRFGTYEQYF.

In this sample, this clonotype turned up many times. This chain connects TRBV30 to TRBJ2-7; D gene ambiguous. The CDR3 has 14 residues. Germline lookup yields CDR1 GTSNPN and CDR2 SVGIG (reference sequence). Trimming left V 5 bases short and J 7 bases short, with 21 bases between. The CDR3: CAWVGPAGSGEQYF. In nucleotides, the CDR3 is TGTGCCTGGGTTGGCCCTGCCGGGTCCGGGGAGCAGTACTTC.